Included here is one T cell receptor (beta chain) sequence, with context. Profiled with immunoSEQ multiplex PCR; TCRdb holds only in-frame clones, not every one. The sample lists approximately 82,000 clones; 94% were seen once. This entry belongs to a study of control samples from healthy donors and cancer patients. This CDR3 is built from 14 residues. Germline CDR1 and CDR2: SGDLS and YYNGEE. V dropped 1 base and J dropped 2 bases, with 9 bases sitting between them. Sequences were obtained from blood. This receptor was identified in a woman aged 18-29 years in good health. The genes are TRBV9 and TRBJ2-5; possible D gene TRBD2, 5 bases. CDR3 DNA: TGTGCCAGCAGCGTATTAGCGACTCAAGAGACCCAGTACTTC. This encodes CASSVLATQETQYF.